This paragraph reports one T cell receptor (beta chain). Its specificity is not known. The data stem from a study of shared clonotypes between healthy human individuals. Study-level findings and limits: Larger estimated richness was generally seen in naive subsets than in memory subsets. Shared clonotypes: about 4.6% naive CD4, about 3.3% naive CD8, under 2.5% memory CD4, roughly 0.4% memory CD8. Owing to a small donor count, the genetic and exposure-history diversity represented was limited.

Produced via immunoSEQ multiplex PCR; TCRdb's table is partial and in-frame only. This sample has under 600,000 clones, with roughly 98% found just once. The CDR3 totals 15 residues. Germline CDR1 reads MNHEY; CDR2 reads SMNVEV (reference sequence). The V end lost 4 bases, the J end lost 6 bases, and 16 bases lay between the germline ends. Naive CD8 cells were CD45RO-negative, positively selected for CCR7, excluding terminally differentiated effector memory CD45RA+ cells. The TCR comes from a man younger than 40 in good health. The sequenced sample consisted of naive CD8+ T cells sorted from blood. This chain connects TRBV27 to TRBJ2-1; D possibly corresponds to TRBD1 (5 bases). CDR3 in DNA: TGTGCCAGCAGTTCCCGGCGACAGAGAACCAATGAGCAGTTCTTC. Its protein is CASSSRRQRTNEQFF.